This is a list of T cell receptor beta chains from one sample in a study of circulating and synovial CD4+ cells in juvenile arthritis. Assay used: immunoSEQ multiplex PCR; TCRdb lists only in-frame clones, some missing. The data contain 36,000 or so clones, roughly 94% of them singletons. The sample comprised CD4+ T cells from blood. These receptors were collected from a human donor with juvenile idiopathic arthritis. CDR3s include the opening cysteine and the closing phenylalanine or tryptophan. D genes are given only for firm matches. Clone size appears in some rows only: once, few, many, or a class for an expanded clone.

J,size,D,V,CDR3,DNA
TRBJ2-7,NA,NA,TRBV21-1,CASSKGRGPFCEQYF,TGTGCCAGCAGCAAGGGGCGGGGGCCCTTTTGCGAGCAGTACTTC
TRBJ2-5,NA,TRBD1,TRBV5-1,CASSLGGQSQETQYF,TGCGCCAGCAGCTTGGGGGGACAGAGCCAAGAGACCCAGTACTTC
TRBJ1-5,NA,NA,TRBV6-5,CASSYEWGRNQPQHF,TGTGCCAGCAGTTACGAGTGGGGGCGCAATCAGCCCCAGCATTTT
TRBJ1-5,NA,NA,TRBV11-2,CASSLEGSGGQPQHF,TGTGCCAGCAGCTTAGAAGGGTCGGGGGGTCAGCCCCAGCATTTT
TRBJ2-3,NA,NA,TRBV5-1,CASSLARTADTDTQYF,TGCGCCAGCAGCTTGGCCCGGACAGCGGACACAGATACGCAGTATTTT
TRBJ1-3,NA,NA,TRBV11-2,CASSLSPRGAGNTIYF,TGTGCCAGCAGCTTGTCCCCCAGGGGAGCTGGAAACACCATATATTTT
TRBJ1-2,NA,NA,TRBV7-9,CASSLLSPSAYGYTF,TGTGCCAGCAGCTTATTGAGCCCTAGTGCCTATGGCTACACCTTC
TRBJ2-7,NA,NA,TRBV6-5,CASLGAGTYEQYF,TGTGCCAGTCTCGGGGCGGGGACCTACGAGCAGTACTTC
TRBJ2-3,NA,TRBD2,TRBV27,CASSLPRLAGGTDTQYF,TGTGCCAGCAGTTTGCCTCGTCTAGCGGGGGGCACAGATACGCAGTATTTT
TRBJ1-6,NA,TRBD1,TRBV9,CASSVGDSFSPLHF,TGTGCCAGCAGCGTAGGGGACAGCTTTTCACCCCTCCACTTT
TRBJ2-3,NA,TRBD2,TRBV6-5,CASRRAGGLTDTQYF,TGTGCCAGCAGACGAGCGGGGGGACTCACAGATACGCAGTATTTT
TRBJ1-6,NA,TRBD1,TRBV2,CASYRGLNSPLHF,TGTGCCAGTTACAGGGGGCTAAATTCCCCCCTCCACTTT
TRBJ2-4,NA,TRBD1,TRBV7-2,CASSYRGKGPNIQYF,TGTGCCAGCAGCTACAGGGGAAAGGGCCCTAACATTCAGTACTTC
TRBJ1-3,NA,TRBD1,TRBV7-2,CASSLWDRVGNTIYF,TGTGCCAGCAGCTTATGGGACAGGGTTGGAAACACCATATATTTT
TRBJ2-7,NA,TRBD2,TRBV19,CASTSRGVGYEQYF,TGTGCCAGTACCTCTCGGGGGGTCGGCTACGAGCAGTACTTC
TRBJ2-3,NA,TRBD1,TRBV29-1,CSVGDRASTDTQYF,TGCAGCGTAGGAGACAGGGCGAGCACAGATACGCAGTATTTT
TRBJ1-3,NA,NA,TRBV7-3,CASSAGGNTIYF,TGTGCCAGCAGCGCGGGAGGAAACACCATATATTTT
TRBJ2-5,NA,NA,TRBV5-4,CASSGEQASLETQYF,TGTGCCAGCAGCGGGGAACAGGCATCCTTGGAGACCCAGTACTTC
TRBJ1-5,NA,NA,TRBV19,CASKGEGGQPQHF,TGTGCCAGTAAGGGGGAGGGCGGCCAGCCCCAGCATTTT
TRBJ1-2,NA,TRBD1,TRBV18,CASSSNPAGGAYGYTF,TGTGCCAGCTCATCGAACCCGGCAGGGGGCGCCTATGGCTACACCTTC
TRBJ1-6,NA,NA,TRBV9,CAPTWGQEWSYNSPLHF,TGTGCCCCTACTTGGGGGCAAGAGTGGTCCTATAATTCACCCCTCCACTTT
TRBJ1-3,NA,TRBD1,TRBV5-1,CASSGGRQGAGNTIYF,TGCGCCAGCAGCGGGGGGAGACAGGGAGCAGGAAACACCATATATTTT
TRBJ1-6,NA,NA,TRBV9,CASSVALFDSPLHF,TGTGCCAGCAGCGTAGCTCTGTTTGATTCACCCCTCCACTTT
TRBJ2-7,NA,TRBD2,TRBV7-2,CASSLVGGGLAYEQYF,TGTGCCAGCAGCTTAGTTGGCGGGGGGCTGGCCTACGAGCAGTACTTC
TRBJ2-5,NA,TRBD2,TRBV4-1,CASSQVGLAASRYF,TGCGCCAGCAGCCAAGTCGGACTAGCGGCTTCGAGGTACTTC
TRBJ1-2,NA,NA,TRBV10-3,CAISNYQGVNNGYTF,TGTGCCATCAGCAACTATCAGGGTGTGAATAATGGCTACACCTTC
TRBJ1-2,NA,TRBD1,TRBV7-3,CASSSTGTGGGGYTF,TGTGCCAGCAGCTCCACCGGGACAGGGGGCGGCGGCTACACCTTC
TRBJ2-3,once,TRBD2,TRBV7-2,CASSTGLAGHTDTQYF,TGTGCCAGCAGCACCGGACTAGCGGGCCACACAGATACGCAGTATTTT
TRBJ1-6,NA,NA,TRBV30,CAWSVVTGDSPLHF,TGTGCCTGGAGTGTGGTGACGGGGGATTCACCCCTCCACTTT
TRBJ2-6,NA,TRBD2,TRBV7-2,CASSSPTSGGESGANVLTF,TGTGCCAGCAGCTCCCCGACTAGCGGGGGGGAGTCTGGGGCCAACGTCCTGACTTTC
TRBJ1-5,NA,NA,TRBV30,CAWSVVATNQPQHF,TGTGCCTGGAGTGTAGTGGCAACAAATCAGCCCCAGCATTTT
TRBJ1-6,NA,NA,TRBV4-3,CASSLTSGGTSPLHF,TGCGCCAGCAGCCTTACCTCTGGGGGCACTTCACCCCTCCACTTT
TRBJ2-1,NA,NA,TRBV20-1,CSARYNEQFF,TGCAGTGCCCGCTACAATGAGCAGTTCTTC
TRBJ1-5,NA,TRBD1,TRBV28,CASSRTGVNQPQHF,TGTGCCAGCAGCCGGACAGGGGTGAATCAGCCCCAGCATTTT
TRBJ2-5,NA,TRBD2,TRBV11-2,CASSLVPVGGWETQYF,TGTGCCAGCAGCTTAGTACCGGTCGGGGGGTGGGAGACCCAGTACTTC
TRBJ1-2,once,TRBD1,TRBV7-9,CASSLETGIYGYTF,TGTGCCAGCAGCTTAGAGACAGGGATCTATGGCTACACCTTC
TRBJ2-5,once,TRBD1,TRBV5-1,CASFPGTGGAQETQYF,TGCGCCAGCTTTCCGGGGACAGGGGGCGCTCAAGAGACCCAGTACTTC
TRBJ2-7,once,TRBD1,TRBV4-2,CAITGGSCYEQYF,TGTGCCATCACAGGGGGCTCATGCTACGAGCAGTACTTC
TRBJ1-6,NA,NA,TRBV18,CASSPRVNNSPLHF,TGTGCCAGCTCACCCCGGGTGAATAATTCACCCCTCCACTTT
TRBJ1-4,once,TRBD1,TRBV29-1,CSVEWTGDEKLFF,TGCAGCGTTGAATGGACAGGGGATGAAAAACTGTTTTTT
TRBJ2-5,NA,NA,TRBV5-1,CASSLVGSAKGETQYF,TGCGCCAGCAGCTTGGTGGGGTCAGCAAAGGGGGAGACCCAGTACTTC
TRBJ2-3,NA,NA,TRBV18,CASSPPGQYPSDTQYF,TGTGCCAGCTCACCACCCGGACAGTATCCCTCAGATACGCAGTATTTT
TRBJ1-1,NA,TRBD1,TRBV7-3,CASSSLGQGGTEAFF,TGTGCCAGCAGTTCCCTCGGACAGGGAGGCACTGAAGCTTTCTTT
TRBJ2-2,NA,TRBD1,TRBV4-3,CASSQKTGGVFPGELFF,TGCGCCAGCAGCCAAAAGACAGGGGGCGTATTCCCCGGGGAGCTGTTTTTT